This is a list of T cell receptor beta chains from one sample in a study of cytomegalovirus exposure and HLA in healthy donors. This table comes from immunoSEQ multiplex PCR, and its TCRdb copy is limited to in-frame clones, with some not included. The table records some 150,000 clones, approximately 73% of them present only once. The sequencing sample was made of PBMCs. The receptors originated from a human donor in good health. The CDR3 runs from the conserved cysteine through the conserved F or W. D genes are given only for firm matches. Size values are once, few and many counts, or a class for expanded clones, and some rows have none.

abundance | j_gene | d_gene | v_gene | CDR3nt | CDR3aa
- | TRBJ2-3 | TRBD2 | TRBV4-2 | TGTGCCAGCAGCCAGACGGCTAGCGGAGATACGCAGTATTTT | CASSQTASGDTQYF
few | TRBJ2-7 | - | TRBV6-5 | TGTGCCACCAGTACAAGCTCCTACGAGCAGTACTTC | CATSTSSYEQYF
once | TRBJ2-1 | - | TRBV9 | TGTGCCAGTGGGCGTGAGCAGTTCTTC | CASGREQFF
- | TRBJ1-1 | - | TRBV7-2 | TGTGCCAGCAGCTCCCGGGTCGGTGGGACTGAAGCTTTCTTT | CASSSRVGGTEAFF
- | TRBJ2-5 | TRBD2 | TRBV7-8 | TGTGCCAGCGAATCTAGCGGGGAGACCCAGTACTTC | CASESSGETQYF
- | TRBJ1-4 | - | TRBV5-1 | TGCGCCAGCAGACCGACAGCCTCTAATGAAAAACTGTTTTTT | CASRPTASNEKLFF
- | TRBJ2-5 | TRBD1 | TRBV5-1 | TGCGCCAGCAGCTTAGGGACAGGGGAAGAGACCCAGTACTTC | CASSLGTGEETQYF
- | TRBJ2-1 | TRBD2 | TRBV11-2 | TGTGCCAGTCGGACTAGCGGGGCCAATGAGCAGTTCTTC | CASRTSGANEQFF
few | TRBJ2-2 | - | TRBV2 | TGTGCCAGCAGTGAATCCTTGAACACCGGGGAGCTGTTTTTT | CASSESLNTGELFF
- | TRBJ2-7 | TRBD1 | TRBV5-4 | TGTGCCAGCAGCTCTTCAGGACAGGGAAACTACGAGCAGTACTTC | CASSSSGQGNYEQYF
- | TRBJ2-5 | TRBD2 | TRBV2 | TGTGCCAGCAGTGAGGGCGGGAGGGCCCAGACCCAGTACTTC | CASSEGGRAQTQYF
- | TRBJ2-2 | - | TRBV5-6 | TGTGCCAGCAGCTACCCCCCAGGGGCGAGTACCGGGGAGCTGTTTTTT | CASSYPPGASTGELFF
- | TRBJ1-1 | - | TRBV7-9 | TGTGCCAGCAGCTTACACATAGGTCAGAGGACTGAAGCTTTCTTT | CASSLHIGQRTEAFF
- | TRBJ2-1 | - | TRBV10-1 | TGCGCCAGCAGTGGTAGTCAGGGGCTGATCCCCTACAATGAGCAGTTCTTC | CASSGSQGLIPYNEQFF
- | TRBJ2-6 | TRBD1 | TRBV4-1 | TGCGCCAGCAGCCAAGATCTGAGCAGGGGGCGGGGGGCCAACGTCCTGACTTTC | CASSQDLSRGRGANVLTF
- | TRBJ2-2 | TRBD2 | TRBV27 | TGTGCCAGCAGTTTATGGGGGGGAAGAACCGGGGAGCTGTTTTTT | CASSLWGGRTGELFF
- | TRBJ2-7 | - | TRBV19 | TGTGCCAGTAGACCGACAGGGACTTTCGACGAGCAGTACTTC | CASRPTGTFDEQYF
- | TRBJ1-1 | - | TRBV27 | TGTGCCAGCAGTTTATCACTGGGGAGGGCTGAAGCTTTCTTT | CASSLSLGRAEAFF
- | TRBJ1-1 | - | TRBV5-1 | TGCGCCAGCAGCCCACCTACCTATATGAACACTGAAGCTTTCTTT | CASSPPTYMNTEAFF
- | TRBJ2-1 | - | TRBV10-2 | TGCGCCAGCTCATGGGCACCCTCCTACAATGAGCAGTTCTTC | CASSWAPSYNEQFF
- | TRBJ2-1 | TRBD1 | TRBV29-1 | TGCAGCGTTGATACAGGGGCTGGGGAGCAGTTCTTC | CSVDTGAGEQFF
- | TRBJ2-2 | TRBD2 | TRBV29-1 | TGCAGCGTCACCAGCGGGAGTGTCTCCGGGGAGCTGTTTTTT | CSVTSGSVSGELFF
- | TRBJ1-2 | TRBD1 | TRBV5-6 | TGTGCCAGCAGCTCCGTAAGGGGGCTTGGCTACACCTTC | CASSSVRGLGYTF
few | TRBJ1-2 | - | TRBV7-9 | TGTGCCAGCAGAGCCGGGAGGATGGGCGGCTACACCTTC | CASRAGRMGGYTF
- | TRBJ2-7 | TRBD1 | TRBV4-2 | TGTGCCAGCAGCCTCCGGACAGGCGGCACCTACGAGCAGTACTTC | CASSLRTGGTYEQYF
once | TRBJ2-3 | - | TRBV30 | TGTGCCTGGAGTGTACTAGGGGGAGGGCAGGGTACGCAGTATTTT | CAWSVLGGGQGTQYF
few | TRBJ1-1 | - | TRBV6-5 | TGTGCCAGCAGGGACAGCAATTCTAACACTGAAGCTTTCTTT | CASRDSNSNTEAFF
- | TRBJ1-4 | TRBD1 | TRBV5-1 | TGCGCCAGCAGCGGCGGCGCAGGGGGCATTAATGAAAAACTGTTTTTT | CASSGGAGGINEKLFF
- | TRBJ2-2 | TRBD1 | TRBV6-6 | TGTGCCAGCACTCGGGACAGGGGGCCCACCGGGGAGCTGTTTTTT | CASTRDRGPTGELFF
- | TRBJ1-1 | - | TRBV9 | TGTGCCAGCAGCGCCGACAGCGGGACCGAAGCTTTCTTT | CASSADSGTEAFF
few | TRBJ2-5 | TRBD2 | TRBV4-1 | TGCGCCAGCAGCCCGATTAGGACTAGCTTCGGCGAGACCCAGTACTTC | CASSPIRTSFGETQYF
once | TRBJ2-3 | TRBD2 | TRBV7-9 | TGTGCCAGCATCTATAGCGGGAGGGGAGATACGCAGTATTTT | CASIYSGRGDTQYF
- | TRBJ2-1 | - | TRBV15 | TGTGCCACCACCGGTGAGGGGGAGCGGTACAATGAGCAGTTCTTC | CATTGEGERYNEQFF
- | TRBJ2-3 | TRBD1 | TRBV28 | TGTGCCAGCAGCTCTCCGGGACAGGGGGGGAGAACAGATACGCAGTATTTT | CASSSPGQGGRTDTQYF
- | TRBJ2-1 | TRBD2 | TRBV30 | TGTGCCTGGAGTGTGATAGGGACTAGCGGGAACTACAATGAGCAGTTCTTC | CAWSVIGTSGNYNEQFF
- | TRBJ2-7 | TRBD2 | TRBV7-2 | TGTGCCAGCAGCTCTCTCGTAAGCGGGGGGGATAGCTCCTACGAGCAGTACTTC | CASSSLVSGGDSSYEQYF